The next 22 T cell receptor beta chains were all read from a single sample in a study of OX40 agonist ivuxolimab in advanced cancers. Produced via immunoSEQ multiplex PCR; TCRdb's table is partial and in-frame only. The sample holds under 75,000 clones, 65% to 85% seen once. Sequencing was performed on CD4+ or CD8+ T cells sorted from blood, taken in a trial of the OX40 agonist ivuxolimab. These receptors were obtained from an adult with an advanced solid tumor such as melanoma, head and neck, liver or kidney cancer.

The rearrangement links TRBV7-9 to TRBJ1-4; tentatively, D is TRBD1 (5 bases). Between the trimmed V and J ends, which lost 6 bases and 0 bases, there was a span of 20 bases. CDR1 and CDR2 from the germline V gene are SEHNR and FQNEAQ (reference sequence). There are 18 residues in the CDR3. Here the CDR3 DNA reads TGTGCCAGCAGATATGACCGAGGGGCTGGATCAACTAATGAAAAACTGTTTTTT. It codes for CASRYDRGAGSTNEKLFF.

The gene calls are TRBV15 and TRBJ2-3; D remains ambiguous. The CDR3 runs 14 residues. Trimming pared 1 base from V and 0 bases from J, leaving 5 bases between. Germline-derived CDR1 and CDR2 are LNHNV and YYDKDF (reference sequence). DNA of the CDR3: TGTGCCACCAGCAGAGCTGGGAGCACAGATACGCAGTATTTT. The encoded protein is CATSRAGSTDTQYF. Full variable domain (rest looked up from reference TRBV15 and TRBJ2-3): DAMVIQNPRYQVTQFGKPVTLSCSQTLNHNVMYWYQQKSSQAPKLLFHYYDKDFNNEADTPDNFQSRRPNTSFCFLDIRSPGLGDTAMYLCATSRAGSTDTQYFGPGTRLTVL.

The chain has TRBV4-2 and TRBJ2-2, with 8 positions matching TRBD1. CDR1 and CDR2 from the germline V gene are LGHNA and YNFKEQ. V gave up 3 bases and J gave up 7 bases; unmatched junction bases: 10. CDR3 length: 16 residues. CDR3: CASSQRPDRGGGELFF. In nucleotides, the CDR3 is TGTGCCAGCAGCCAGCGACCTGACAGGGGCGGCGGGGAGCTGTTTTTT.

This clone was observed a single time. J is TRBJ1-3 and V is TRBV6-5, with no clear D. V gave up 7 bases and J gave up 3 bases, with 16 bases separating them. CDR1 and CDR2 from the germline V gene are MNHEY and SVGAGI. The length of the CDR3 is 15 residues. CDR3 DNA: TGTGCCAGCAAATCCGTTGGGCACCATGGAAACACCATATATTTT. This gives the protein CASKSVGHHGNTIYF.

The chain has TRBV29-1 and TRBJ2-2; TRBD1 aligns across 11 bases. Trimming removed 6 bases from V and 3 bases from J; junction bases left unmatched: 3. CDR1 and CDR2 (germline): SQVTM, ANQGSEA. The CDR3 covers 14 residues. CDR3 nucleotides: TGCAGCGTGGACAGGGGGCTTGACACCGGGGAGCTGTTTTTT. It encodes CSVDRGLDTGELFF.

The CDR3 spells CASSSNNQPQHF. The CDR3 DNA reads as TGTGCCAGCAGTTCCAACAATCAGCCCCAGCATTTT. The chain is built from TRBV28 and TRBJ1-5; D uncertain. The CDR3 length is 12 residues. The germline V gene has CDR1 MDHEN and CDR2 SYDVKM. Trimming removed 4 bases at V and 3 bases at J, with 4 bases between.

This chain links TRBV30 with TRBJ2-1, with D perhaps matching TRBD2 (6 bases). This CDR3 region has 14 residues. CDR1 GTSNPN and CDR2 SVGIG come from the germline V gene (reference sequence). V lost 3 bases, J lost 2 bases, and 11 bases lay in between. The CDR3 sequence is CAWRSGTAYNEQFF. In DNA form, the CDR3 reads TGTGCCTGGAGGTCCGGGACTGCCTACAATGAGCAGTTCTTC.

The gene calls are TRBV10-3 and TRBJ2-7; a possible D gene is TRBD2 (6 bases). Trimming removed 4 bases at V and 0 bases at J, with 13 bases between. Germline CDR1 is ENHRY and CDR2 is SYGVKD. The CDR3 runs 15 residues. The CDR3 sequence: CAISGGLSSSYEQYF. The DNA for the CDR3 is TGTGCCATCAGTGGGGGACTTTCTAGCTCCTACGAGCAGTACTTC.

This clone was found a few times. The rearrangement uses TRBV28 and TRBJ2-1; no reliable D call. The CDR3 totals 14 residues. Germline V gives CDR1 MDHEN, CDR2 SYDVKM. V was trimmed by 6 bases and J by 6 bases, leaving 15 bases between them. DNA for the CDR3: TGTGCCAGCAGAACGACTTGGGTCGGCAATGAGCAGTTCTTC. This encodes CASRTTWVGNEQFF.

The chain joins TRBV7-2 to TRBJ2-7; D is ambiguous. Trimming removed 5 bases at V and 9 bases at J, with 11 bases between. Germline CDR1 is SGHTA and CDR2 is FQGNSA. The CDR3 is 11 amino acids. CDR3 bases: TGTGCCAGCAGCCCCTCCTCAGTGCAGTACTTC. Translating it yields CASSPSSVQYF.

This chain joins TRBV5-1 and TRBJ2-2; no clear D. This CDR3 spans 15 amino acids. Per germline, CDR1 SGHRS and CDR2 YFSETQ. V lost 1 base and J lost 6, with 13 bases in between. As DNA, the CDR3 is TGCGCCAGCAGCTTGCGGCGGCCTCGGGCCGGGGAGCTGTTTTTT. It translates to CASSLRRPRAGELFF.

The V call is TRBV2, the J call TRBJ1-1; perhaps TRBD1 as D (5 bases). The CDR3 spans 13 residues. Germline-derived CDR1 and CDR2 are SNHLY and FYNNEI. V was cut by 3 bases and J by 1 base, with 6 bases left in between. CDR3 sequence: CASSDGGNTEAFF. Here the CDR3 DNA reads TGTGCCAGCAGTGACGGGGGGAACACTGAAGCTTTCTTT.

CDR3 protein: CASRNPTGELFF. The CDR3 coding sequence is TGTGCCAGCAGGAACCCCACGGGGGAGCTGTTTTTT. This chain joins TRBV6-1 and TRBJ2-2, with unresolved D. Germline CDR1 reads MNHNS; CDR2 reads SASEGT. With 6 bases removed from V and 8 bases from J, the gap between germline ends came to 10 bases. This CDR3 contains 12 residues.

The chain is built from TRBV6-5 and TRBJ1-5; D possibly corresponds to TRBD1 (5 bases). V was pared by 2 bases and J by 8 bases, with 13 bases between. The CDR3 has 14 amino acids. Germline CDR1 MNHEY, CDR2 SVGAGI. CDR3: CASSYRGPPEPQHF. For the CDR3, the DNA is TGTGCCAGCAGTTACAGGGGTCCGCCCGAGCCCCAGCATTTT.

This rearrangement joins TRBV6-1 to TRBJ1-5, with 7 nucleotides matching TRBD1. The CDR3 sequence is 13 residues long. Germline CDR1 and CDR2: MNHNS and SASEGT. The junction had 3 bases not matched to a gene; V was cut back by 4 bases and J by 6 bases. CDR3 residues: CASSVRDSQPQHF. The CDR3 region has the DNA TGTGCCAGCAGTGTCCGGGACAGTCAGCCCCAGCATTTT.

V usage is TRBV5-1 and J usage is TRBJ2-6; D not certain. In germline, CDR1 is SGHRS, CDR2 YFSETQ. The CDR3 extends over 18 amino acids. Trimming cost V 3 bases and J 0 bases, with 16 bases left between them. CDR3 region: CASSWRTFPSSGANVLTF. DNA of the CDR3: TGCGCCAGCAGCTGGCGGACGTTCCCAAGCTCTGGGGCCAACGTCCTGACTTTC.

This clone was detected only a few times. The rearrangement joins TRBV29-1 to TRBJ2-7; the match to TRBD1 covers 8 bases. In germline, CDR1 is SQVTM, CDR2 ANQGSEA. The CDR3 consists of 14 residues. V lost 7 bases to trimming and J lost 6 bases; unmatched junction nucleotides: 14. The DNA for the CDR3 is TGCAGCGGAAGACAGGGGCCGGAGAGCTCCGAGCAGTACTTC. As protein: CSGRQGPESSEQYF.

The V and J genes are TRBV4-2 and TRBJ1-5, with no clear D. The CDR3 is 14 residues long. Deletions cut 4 bases from V and 2 bases from J, with 9 bases between. CDR1 is LGHNA and CDR2 is YNFKEQ in the germline V gene. The CDR3 here is CASSRLVGNQPQHF. The CDR3 DNA reads as TGTGCCAGCAGCCGGCTAGTTGGCAATCAGCCCCAGCATTTT.

This clone was seen a few times. The chain combines TRBV4-2 with TRBJ1-1, with a possible D match to TRBD1 (5 bases). V was clipped by 0 bases and J by 7 bases, with 18 bases between them. There are 16 residues in the CDR3. Germline loops: CDR1 LGHNA, CDR2 YNFKEQ. CDR3 coding DNA: TGTGCCAGCAGCCAAGATTTCGGCAGGGAGACCGGTGAAGCTTTCTTT. The encoded protein is CASSQDFGRETGEAFF.

This clone was seen a handful of times. This rearrangement joins TRBV21-1 to TRBJ1-1. TRBV21-1 is termed a pseudogene. The CDR3 covers 13 residues. CDR3 region: CASSKGRQAEAFF. The DNA for the CDR3 is TGTGCCAGCAGCAAAGGGAGGCAGGCAGAGGCTTTCTTT.

The chain has TRBV9 and TRBJ1-1, with D tentatively TRBD1 (6 bases). This CDR3 has 15 residues. V was clipped by 3 bases and J by 5 bases, with 17 bases between them. Germline V gene lookup returns CDR1 SGDLS and CDR2 YYNGEE. CDR3 in amino acids: CASSARSQGGTEAFF. DNA for the CDR3: TGTGCCAGCAGCGCTAGATCACAGGGCGGGACTGAAGCTTTCTTT.

The chain employs TRBV9 and TRBJ1-1, with D tentatively TRBD1 (5 bases). The CDR3 consists of 14 residues. Trimming pared 0 bases from V and 1 base from J, leaving 7 bases between. The germline CDR1 and CDR2 sequences are SGDLS and YYNGEE. In DNA form, the CDR3 reads TGTGCCAGCAGCGTAGATGGGGCGAACACTGAAGCTTTCTTT. It yields the protein CASSVDGANTEAFF.